The next 25 T cell receptor beta chains were all read from a single sample in a study of cytomegalovirus exposure and HLA in healthy donors (dated by TCRdb to 2016 to 2017). Receptors were amplified or captured by the immunoSEQ multiplex PCR assay. A mixture of 60 forward primers for TCR Vbeta segments and 13 reverse primers for TCR Jbeta segments was used in the multiplex PCR. TCRdb mirrors the immuneACCESS table, restricted to in-frame sequences. Some clones are absent from its copies; in checked studies, under half trace to an unresolved V gene, and the reason for the others is unknown. The sample table lists approximately 120,000 clones, 80% to 90% of them with a count of one. Jointly, the top ten make up roughly 3.7% of the sample. Sequences were obtained from PBMCs. Source of these receptors: a woman aged 40 to 50 in good health and CMV-seropositive.

The chain has TRBV19 and TRBJ2-7; 8 bases map to TRBD1. V dropped 1 base and J dropped 6; count of bases not matched to a gene: 5. Germline CDR1 LNHDA, CDR2 SQIVND (reference sequence). This CDR3 has 14 amino acids. The CDR3 loop reads CASSIGTGLSEQYF. The CDR3 DNA is TGTGCCAGTAGTATAGGGACAGGGCTCTCCGAGCAGTACTTC.

This chain connects TRBV27 to TRBJ2-6; a possible D gene is TRBD1 (6 bases). The CDR3 covers 15 residues. The V gene lost 4 bases and the J gene lost 2 bases, with 9 bases spanning the gap. Per the germline V gene, CDR1 is MNHEY and CDR2 is SMNVEV (reference sequence). The CDR3 coding sequence is TGTGCCAGCAGTTGGACAGTGGCTGGGGCCAACGTCCTGACTTTC. Translation gives CASSWTVAGANVLTF.

The V call is TRBV25-1, the J call TRBJ2-2; D is perhaps TRBD2 (5 bases). Germline CDR1 and CDR2: MGHDK and SYGVNS. The CDR3 is made up of 15 amino acids. Deletions cut 7 bases from V and 0 bases from J, with 12 bases between. The chain's CDR3 is CASTHRGSNTGELFF. CDR3 sequence (DNA): TGTGCCAGCACCCATCGAGGGTCGAACACCGGGGAGCTGTTTTTT.

The chain joins TRBV5-1 to TRBJ2-1; the D gene is possibly TRBD2 (6 bases). CDR1 SGHRS and CDR2 YFSETQ come from the germline V gene. Trimming pared 0 bases from V and 8 bases from J, leaving 15 bases between. The CDR3 consists of 15 residues. The CDR3 DNA sequence: TGCGCCAGCAGCTTGGCCCGGACTACGGCTGATGAGCAGTTCTTC. Translation gives CASSLARTTADEQFF.

V gene TRBV15 combines with J gene TRBJ1-2; D is unresolved. V lost 1 base and J 8 bases, leaving 14 bases between the germline ends. CDR1 and CDR2 (germline): LNHNV, YYDKDF (reference sequence). CDR3 length: 14 residues. The CDR3 nucleotides read TGTGCCACCAGCAGAGTATCAGCGGATCAGGGCTACACCTTC. Translated: CATSRVSADQGYTF.

The chain is built from TRBV6-5 and TRBJ2-7; the match to TRBD1 covers 10 bases. V was pared by 7 bases and J by 0 bases, with 6 bases of the junction left unmatched. The CDR3 runs to 15 residues. In germline, CDR1 is MNHEY, CDR2 SVGAGI. The CDR3 nucleotides read TGTGCCAGCAAGGCCGGGACAGGGGTCTCCTACGAGCAGTACTTC. Its translation is CASKAGTGVSYEQYF.

The rearrangement links TRBV11-3 to TRBJ2-2, with 7 bases matching TRBD1. CDR3 length equals 16 residues. The trim removed 5 bases at V and 1 base at J, leaving 7 bases unmatched. CDR1 is SGHNT and CDR2 is YENEEA in the germline V gene. The CDR3 region has the DNA TGTGCCAGCAGCGAGACGGGACAGATGAACACCGGGGAGCTGTTTTTT. As protein: CASSETGQMNTGELFF.

This rearrangement joins TRBV9 to TRBJ1-3; 9 positions agree with TRBD1. This CDR3 has 17 amino acids. Losses at the gene ends were 1 base for V and 4 bases for J; bases not matched to a gene: 9. The V gene's germline CDR1 is SGDLS and CDR2 YYNGEE. CDR3 DNA: TGTGCCAGCAGCGTACGCCGGGACAGGGCAGGAGGAAACACCATATATTTT. It is translated as CASSVRRDRAGGNTIYF. The full variable domain, in which reference TRBV9 and TRBJ1-3 provide the parts outside the CDR3, is DSGVTQTPKHLITATGQRVTLRCSPRSGDLSVYWYQQSLDQGLQFLIQYYNGEERAKGNILERFSAQQFPDLHSELNLSSLELGDSALYFCASSVRRDRAGGNTIYFGEGSWLTVV.

The chain combines TRBV10-1 with TRBJ2-7, with D possibly being TRBD1 (6 bases). V lost 3 bases and J 5 bases, leaving 11 bases between the germline ends. Germline-derived CDR1 and CDR2 are WNHNN and SYGVQD (reference sequence). The CDR3 loop spans 13 amino acids. CDR3 coding DNA: TGCGCCAGCAGTGACAGGGGCGGTCACGAGCAGTACTTC. Its translation: CASSDRGGHEQYF.

The chain combines TRBV7-9 with TRBJ2-7; 9 bases line up with TRBD2. With 1 base clipped from V and 6 bases from J, the junction kept 4 bases outside the gene matches. The CDR3 loop spans 14 amino acids. The germline CDR1 and CDR2 sequences are SEHNR and FQNEAQ (reference sequence). CDR3 amino acids: CASSLVAGGLEQYF. The CDR3 bases are TGTGCCAGCAGCTTAGTTGCGGGAGGGCTCGAGCAGTACTTC.

The chain recombines TRBV29-1 with TRBJ1-1; tentatively, D is TRBD1 (5 bases). Per the germline V gene, CDR1 is SQVTM and CDR2 is ANQGSEA. The V gene lost 2 bases and the J gene lost 5 bases, with 9 bases spanning the gap. This CDR3 has 12 residues. Here the CDR3 reads CSVESGGTEAFF. DNA of the CDR3: TGCAGCGTTGAATCCGGGGGAACTGAAGCTTTCTTT.

V and J are TRBV14 and TRBJ2-7; 8 bases line up with TRBD2. Unmatched junction bases numbered 6, after V lost 1 base and J lost 4 bases. The CDR3 contains 15 residues. Germline assignment: CDR1 SGHDN and CDR2 FVKESK. CDR3 nucleotides: TGTGCCAGCAGCCAAGGGGCGGGAGGTCTTTACGAGCAGTACTTC. Amino acid sequence: CASSQGAGGLYEQYF.

The chain is built from TRBV25-1 and TRBJ1-5; 7 nucleotides align to TRBD1. The length of the CDR3 is 13 residues. CDR1 and CDR2 from the germline V gene are MGHDK and SYGVNS. V lost 11 bases, J lost 1 base, and 5 bases stayed unmatched. The CDR3 nucleotides read TGTGCCGTACGACAGGGCAGCAATCAGCCCCAGCATTTT. This gives the protein CAVRQGSNQPQHF.

The chain combines TRBV5-1 with TRBJ2-5; 8 bases line up with TRBD1. J lost 5 bases, V lost 1 base, and 10 bases had no gene match. CDR3 length: 16 residues. Germline V gives CDR1 SGHRS, CDR2 YFSETQ. CDR3 sequence: CASSLLGQGASETQYF. CDR3 in DNA: TGCGCCAGCAGCTTGTTAGGGCAGGGGGCGTCTGAGACCCAGTACTTC.

This chain joins TRBV27 and TRBJ2-7, with D possibly being TRBD2 (6 bases). V was pared by 0 bases and J by 2 bases, with 17 bases between. This CDR3 has 17 amino acids. Germline values: CDR1 MNHEY, CDR2 SMNVEV (reference sequence). CDR3 amino acids: CASSLSADYSGPYEQYF. Written as DNA, the CDR3 is TGTGCCAGCAGTTTATCCGCCGATTATAGCGGACCCTACGAGCAGTACTTC.

This chain connects TRBV27 to TRBJ2-7; 10 positions agree with TRBD1. V was clipped by 2 bases and J by 0 bases; unmatched bases: 1. CDR3 length equals 15 residues. Germline assignment: CDR1 MNHEY and CDR2 SMNVEV (reference sequence). The DNA for the CDR3 is TGTGCCAGCAGTTTAGGGACAGGGGTCTCCTACGAGCAGTACTTC. Protein sequence: CASSLGTGVSYEQYF.

A note on this clone: In the same sample, other DNA sequences code for this CDR3. The genes are TRBV5-1 and TRBJ1-5; 8 bases agree with TRBD1. Per germline, CDR1 SGHRS and CDR2 YFSETQ. V gave up 4 bases and J gave up 0 bases; unmatched junction bases: 3. The CDR3 consists of 15 residues. The CDR3 reads CASSPGTGSNQPQHF. Written as DNA, the CDR3 is TGCGCCAGCAGCCCTGGGACAGGTAGCAATCAGCCCCAGCATTTT.

This clone occurred once. The gene calls are TRBV4-2 and TRBJ2-7; maybe TRBD1 (5 bases). Germline assignment: CDR1 LGHNA and CDR2 YNFKEQ. This CDR3 spans 15 amino acids. Trimming cost V 4 bases and J 3 bases, with 16 bases left between them. The CDR3 coding sequence is TGTGCCAGCAGCCCCAGATGGACACAGATCTACGAGCAGTACTTC. Its protein is CASSPRWTQIYEQYF.

The V and J genes are TRBV5-1 and TRBJ2-7; D perhaps matches TRBD1 (5 bases). The CDR3 extends over 11 amino acids. From germline, CDR1 is SGHRS and CDR2 YFSETQ. V gave up 4 bases and J gave up 4 bases, with 6 bases separating them. The CDR3 spells CASSPGYEQYF. Written as DNA, the CDR3 is TGCGCCAGCAGCCCAGGGTACGAGCAGTACTTC.

This clone has a handful of counts. CDR3 protein: CASRQSGAIFTDTQYF. The CDR3 nucleotides read TGTGCCAGCAGACAATCAGGGGCCATCTTCACAGATACGCAGTATTTT. V usage is TRBV2 and J usage is TRBJ2-3, with D perhaps TRBD1 (6 bases). The CDR3 is made up of 16 amino acids. V lost 6 bases to trimming and J lost 2 bases, with 18 bases between them. Per germline, CDR1 SNHLY and CDR2 FYNNEI. The variable domain in full, completed from reference TRBV2 and TRBJ2-3, reads EPEVTQTPSHQVTQMGQEVILRCVPISNHLYFYWYRQILGQKVEFLVSFYNNEISEKSEIFDDQFSVERPDGSNFTLKIRSTKLEDSAMYFCASRQSGAIFTDTQYFGPGTRLTVL.

The genes are TRBV5-1 and TRBJ2-1; 10 bases agree with TRBD2. CDR3 length equals 18 residues. Germline CDR1 is SGHRS and CDR2 is YFSETQ. After removal of 0 bases from V and 6 bases from J, the junction contained 12 bases not matched to a gene. The CDR3 coding sequence is TGCGCCAGCAGCTTGGTTACAGCGGGAGGGCAAGTAAGCAATGAGCAGTTCTTC. It is translated as CASSLVTAGGQVSNEQFF.

The chain has TRBV6-5 and TRBJ2-1; 7 bases are shared with TRBD1. Germline V CDR1 and CDR2: MNHEY, SVGAGI. Trimming took 7 bases from V and 1 from J; bases not matched to a gene: 1. The CDR3 runs 13 residues. Written as DNA, the CDR3 is TGTGCCAGCACCAGGGGGTCCTACAATGAGCAGTTCTTC. Translating it yields CASTRGSYNEQFF.

This chain links TRBV6-1 with TRBJ2-7; D is possibly TRBD1 (6 bases). Trimming cost V 0 bases and J 2 bases, with 11 bases left between them. The V gene's germline CDR1 is MNHNS and CDR2 SASEGT. CDR3 length: 15 residues. The CDR3 DNA sequence: TGTGCCAGCAGTGAAGCCTGGACAGACACCTACGAGCAGTACTTC. Amino acids: CASSEAWTDTYEQYF.

This chain links TRBV28 with TRBJ2-1; 10 bases line up with TRBD2. From germline, CDR1 is MDHEN and CDR2 SYDVKM. The CDR3 loop spans 16 amino acids. Trimming took 5 bases from V and 9 from J; bases not matched to a gene: 13. CDR3 nucleotides: TGTGCCAGCAGTGCGGGGGATAGCGGGAGGTGGGGTGAGCAGTTCTTC. Amino acids: CASSAGDSGRWGEQFF.

This clone has just a few counts. The chain recombines TRBV28 with TRBJ1-5, with D tentatively TRBD1 (5 bases). The CDR3 totals 14 residues. Germline CDR1 reads MDHEN; CDR2 reads SYDVKM. V lost 2 bases and J lost 4, with 9 bases in between. Written as DNA, the CDR3 is TGTGCCAGCAGTTTAGTGAGACAGAATCAGCCCCAGCATTTT. Translating gives CASSLVRQNQPQHF.